This entry lists 10 T cell receptor beta chains sequenced from one sample in a study of blood T cell repertoires in COVID-19. The data were produced by immunoSEQ multiplex PCR, yet TCRdb's version contains in-frame clones alone and is incomplete. The profile shows about 120,000 clones, less than 90% of them singletons. The sample taken for sequencing was PBMCs or T cells enriched from blood (not recorded which). These receptors were collected from a woman aged 25-40 years who had recovered from COVID-19.

The chain couples TRBV28 to TRBJ1-5; TRBD1 aligns across 7 bases. V shed 6 bases and J 7 bases; nucleotides not matched to a gene: 9. CDR1 MDHEN and CDR2 SYDVKM come from the germline V gene. The CDR3 has 14 residues. The CDR3 region has the DNA TGTGCCAGCAGGACACAGGGGTATGGGCAGCCCCAGCATTTT. Protein product: CASRTQGYGQPQHF.

V usage is TRBV11-2 and J usage is TRBJ2-3; D unresolved. The germline gives CDR1 SGHAT, CDR2 FQNNGV. V lost 3 bases to trimming and J lost 0 bases, with 7 bases between them. This CDR3 is 14 amino acids long. CDR3 region: CASSFVLSTDTQYF. The DNA for the CDR3 is TGTGCCAGCAGCTTTGTATTAAGCACAGATACGCAGTATTTT.

On this clone: Compared with germline, one end of the junction differs, possibly owing to a read error. The chain carries TRBV3-1 (or the pseudogene TRBV3-2) and TRBJ1-5, with 7 nucleotides matching TRBD1. Germline lookup yields CDR1 LGHDT and CDR2 YNNKEL (reference sequence). This CDR3 has 16 residues. The CDR3 coding sequence is TGTGCCAGCACCCAAAGGGCAGGGGGTTGTAATCAGCCCCAGCATTTT. As protein: CASTQRAGGCNQPQHF.

J is TRBJ2-1 and V is TRBV6-5; TRBD1 agrees at 10 bases. The length of the CDR3 is 15 residues. Per the germline V gene, CDR1 is MNHEY and CDR2 is SVGAGI. J gave up 3 bases and V 6 bases, and 5 bases lay outside the gene matches. The CDR3 region has the DNA TGTGCCAGCAGAGCGGACAGGGGGTTCTACAATGAGCAGTTCTTC. This translates into CASRADRGFYNEQFF.

The chain couples TRBV3-1 (or the pseudogene TRBV3-2) to TRBJ1-4, with TRBD1 identical over 11 bases. Germline CDR1 and CDR2: LGHDT and YNNKEL (reference sequence). CDR3 length: 14 amino acids. Germline trimming cut 4 bases from V and 7 bases from J; bases unmatched to any gene: 2. The CDR3 nucleotides read TGTGCCAGCAGCCGAGGGACAGGGGGTGAAAAACTGTTTTTT. Its translation is CASSRGTGGEKLFF.

The rearrangement uses TRBV12-3 or TRBV12-4 and TRBJ2-4; D possibly corresponds to TRBD1 (6 bases). This CDR3 has 13 residues. Between the trimmed V and J ends, which lost 4 bases and 8 bases, there was a span of 12 bases. DNA of the CDR3: TGTGCCAGCAGTTACAGGGCCACGGACATTCAGTACTTC. It is translated as CASSYRATDIQYF.

The chain employs TRBV4-3 and TRBJ1-6; a weak D match, TRBD1 (5 bases). V gave up 4 bases and J gave up 6 bases, with 16 bases separating them. Germline-derived CDR1 and CDR2 are LGHNA and YSLEER. This CDR3 spans 16 amino acids. The CDR3 DNA reads TGCGCCAGCAGCCTCCGCCGGGGGGAGATTAATTCACCCCTCCACTTT. This encodes CASSLRRGEINSPLHF.

The chain uses TRBV19 and TRBJ1-1; no clear D gene. The CDR3 loop spans 17 amino acids. V was pared by 8 bases and J by 1 base, with 23 bases between. Germline CDR1 LNHDA, CDR2 SQIVND (reference sequence). The CDR3 loop is CASGRLSAVQPNTEAFF. The CDR3 DNA reads as TGTGCCAGTGGCCGCCTTAGTGCGGTCCAGCCGAACACTGAAGCTTTCTTT.

The chain employs TRBV19 and TRBJ1-5; the match to TRBD1 covers 9 bases. CDR1 and CDR2 from the germline V gene are LNHDA and SQIVND (reference sequence). The CDR3 consists of 17 residues. With V trimmed by 4 bases and J by 2 bases, 9 bases remained unmatched. As DNA, the CDR3 is TGTGCCAGTAGTACCGATACAGGGGGCCCTGGCAATCAGCCCCAGCATTTT. Amino acids: CASSTDTGGPGNQPQHF.

The chain employs TRBV28 and TRBJ2-7; 10 bases are a match to TRBD2. This CDR3 has 15 residues. The V gene's germline CDR1 is MDHEN and CDR2 SYDVKM. Trimming at V came to 5 bases and at J to 3 bases, leaving 7 bases not matched to a gene. As DNA, the CDR3 is TGTGCCAGCAGTCCATCTAGCGGGAGTCGCTACGAGCAGTACTTC. Its protein product is CASSPSSGSRYEQYF.